This T cell receptor (beta chain) was sequenced for a study of T cell responses to AZD1222 COVID-19 vaccine. The CDR3 runs 13 residues. Germline trimming cut 8 bases from V and 14 bases from J; bases unmatched to any gene: 10. This table comes from immunoSEQ multiplex PCR, and its TCRdb copy is limited to in-frame clones, with some not included. Among 150,000 to 180,000 clones listed, 90% were seen once. The sequence derives from an adult who received the AZD1222 COVID-19 vaccine. Specimen: peripheral blood, collected 28 days after the second AZD1222 dose. This chain joins TRBV12-3 or TRBV12-4 and TRBJ2-4, with 12 nucleotides matching TRBD1. This chain's CDR3 is CASGAGQGAVEYF. CDR3 bases: TGTGCCAGCGGTGCGGGACAGGGGGCGGTGGAGTACTTC.